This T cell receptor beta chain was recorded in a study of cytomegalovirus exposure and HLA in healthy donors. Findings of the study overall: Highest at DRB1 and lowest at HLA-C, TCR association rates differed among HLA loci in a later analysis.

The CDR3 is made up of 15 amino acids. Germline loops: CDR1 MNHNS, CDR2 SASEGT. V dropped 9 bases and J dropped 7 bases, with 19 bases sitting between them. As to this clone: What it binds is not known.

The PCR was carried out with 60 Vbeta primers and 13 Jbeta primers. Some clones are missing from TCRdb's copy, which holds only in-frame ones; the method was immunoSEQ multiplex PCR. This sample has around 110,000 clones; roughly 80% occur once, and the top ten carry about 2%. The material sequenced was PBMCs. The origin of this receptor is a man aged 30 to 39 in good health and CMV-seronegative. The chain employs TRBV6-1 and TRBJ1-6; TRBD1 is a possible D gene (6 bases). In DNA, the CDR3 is TGTGCCAGTGAATCCTCGGGGGGCGGGAATTCACCCCTCCACTTT. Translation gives CASESSGGGNSPLHF.